This record covers a single T cell receptor beta chain. The sample originates from a study of cytomegalovirus exposure and HLA in healthy donors. This PCR relied on a set of 60 Vbeta primers and 13 Jbeta primers. Assay used: immunoSEQ multiplex PCR; TCRdb lists only in-frame clones, some missing. The data hold approximately 53,000 clones, with 80% observed a single time. CDR3 length: 16 amino acids. Germline trimming cut 5 bases from V and 0 bases from J; bases unmatched to any gene: 7. Germline V lookup: CDR1 SGHTA, CDR2 FQGTGA. V is TRBV7-3 and J is TRBJ2-1, with 7 bases matching TRBD2. The sample taken for sequencing was PBMCs. The sequence came from a young man in good health and CMV-seropositive. In DNA, the CDR3 is TGTGCCAGCAGCATAGCGGGTGCCAGCTCCTACAATGAGCAGTTCTTC. Its translation: CASSIAGASSYNEQFF.